The rows below give T cell receptor beta chains drawn from one sample of a study of cytomegalovirus exposure and HLA in healthy donors. Libraries were prepared by immunoSEQ multiplex PCR; TCRdb keeps only in-frame clonotypes and omits some of them. The sample carries a few hundred thousand clones, approximately 84% recorded once. Sample: PBMCs. The receptors here all came from a woman aged 35 to 49 in good health and CMV-seropositive. Both conserved end residues are part of each CDR3. D genes are given only for firm matches. Clone sizes are given selectively: once, few, many, or a class where the clone is expanded.

V gene: TRBV7-9
D gene: NA
J gene: TRBJ1-2
clone size: NA
CDR3 length: 15
CDR3 DNA: TGTTCCAGCAGCTTATTGACTCCCACTAACTATGGCTACACCTTC
CDR3 protein: CSSSLLTPTNYGYTF

V gene: TRBV28
D gene: NA
J gene: TRBJ1-4
clone size: many
CDR3 length: 11
CDR3 DNA: TGTGCCAGCACCCAAAATGAAAAACTGTTTTTT
CDR3 protein: CASTQNEKLFF

V gene: TRBV14
D gene: TRBD2
J gene: TRBJ2-1
clone size: NA
CDR3 length: 18
CDR3 DNA: TGTGCCAGCAGCCAAGGAAGAATTAGCGGGCGGTCCTACAATGAGCAGTTCTTC
CDR3 protein: CASSQGRISGRSYNEQFF

V gene: TRBV28
D gene: NA
J gene: TRBJ2-5
clone size: NA
CDR3 length: 14
CDR3 DNA: TGTGCCAGCAGTTTAGGAGACTTTAGGGAGACCCAGTACTTC
CDR3 protein: CASSLGDFRETQYF

V gene: TRBV11-2
D gene: NA
J gene: TRBJ2-7
clone size: NA
CDR3 length: 13
CDR3 DNA: TGTGCCAGCAGCTTAAATTTATCCTACGAGCAGTACTTC
CDR3 protein: CASSLNLSYEQYF

V gene: TRBV28
D gene: TRBD2
J gene: TRBJ2-5
clone size: NA
CDR3 length: 14
CDR3 DNA: TGTGCCAGCAGTTATAGCGGGAGCGTAAAGACCCAGTACTTC
CDR3 protein: CASSYSGSVKTQYF

V gene: TRBV27
D gene: TRBD1
J gene: TRBJ1-2
clone size: NA
CDR3 length: 15
CDR3 DNA: TGTGCCAGCAGGGCAGGGGACAGGGTTAACTATGGCTACACCTTC
CDR3 protein: CASRAGDRVNYGYTF

V gene: TRBV27
D gene: TRBD2
J gene: TRBJ2-5
clone size: few
CDR3 length: 16
CDR3 DNA: TGTGCCAGCAGTCCCCTCGGCAGCGGGGGTGGGGAGACCCAGTACTTC
CDR3 protein: CASSPLGSGGGETQYF

V gene: TRBV4-2
D gene: TRBD1
J gene: TRBJ2-7
clone size: NA
CDR3 length: 15
CDR3 DNA: TGTGCCAGCAGCCGAGATGGACAGGGGGTTAGCGAGCAGTACTTC
CDR3 protein: CASSRDGQGVSEQYF

V gene: TRBV6-6
D gene: NA
J gene: TRBJ2-5
clone size: NA
CDR3 length: 15
CDR3 DNA: TGTGCCAGCAGTTACAATGGTCTAGCCCAAGAGACCCAGTACTTC
CDR3 protein: CASSYNGLAQETQYF

V gene: TRBV5-5
D gene: TRBD1
J gene: TRBJ2-5
clone size: NA
CDR3 length: 15
CDR3 DNA: TGTGCCAGCAGCCCAGGAACAGGGGTAGCGGAGACCCAGTACTTC
CDR3 protein: CASSPGTGVAETQYF

V gene: TRBV11-3
D gene: TRBD1
J gene: TRBJ1-3
clone size: NA
CDR3 length: 16
CDR3 DNA: TGTGCCAGCAGCCCGCGGACAGGTCGCTCTGGAAACACCATATATTTT
CDR3 protein: CASSPRTGRSGNTIYF

V gene: TRBV27
D gene: TRBD2
J gene: TRBJ2-1
clone size: NA
CDR3 length: 17
CDR3 DNA: TGTGCCAGCAGTCCACTACCTAGCGGGAGGTTTTACAATGAGCAGTTCTTC
CDR3 protein: CASSPLPSGRFYNEQFF

V gene: TRBV2
D gene: NA
J gene: TRBJ1-1
clone size: NA
CDR3 length: 15
CDR3 DNA: TGTGCCAGCCATGAAACGGGTATACCGAACACTGAAGCTTTCTTT
CDR3 protein: CASHETGIPNTEAFF

V gene: TRBV5-1
D gene: TRBD1
J gene: TRBJ1-2
clone size: NA
CDR3 length: 15
CDR3 DNA: TGCGCCAGCAGCTTGGGACAGGGGGCTAAGTATGGCTACACCTTC
CDR3 protein: CASSLGQGAKYGYTF

V gene: TRBV7-2
D gene: NA
J gene: TRBJ2-4
clone size: NA
CDR3 length: 16
CDR3 DNA: TGTGCCAGCAGCCTAGTCGGGGGAGGATCCAAAAACATTCAGTACTTC
CDR3 protein: CASSLVGGGSKNIQYF

V gene: TRBV7-8
D gene: TRBD1
J gene: TRBJ2-6
clone size: NA
CDR3 length: 19
CDR3 DNA: TGTGCCAGCAGCTTAGAGGCAGGGGGCTTGCTCGCTGGGGCCAACGTCCTGACTTTC
CDR3 protein: CASSLEAGGLLAGANVLTF

V gene: TRBV6-6
D gene: TRBD1
J gene: TRBJ2-5
clone size: NA
CDR3 length: 13
CDR3 DNA: TGTGCCAGCAGTGACAGGGTGCAAGAGACCCAGTACTTC
CDR3 protein: CASSDRVQETQYF

V gene: TRBV7-3
D gene: TRBD2
J gene: TRBJ2-2
clone size: NA
CDR3 length: 17
CDR3 DNA: TGTGCCAGCAGCTTAACCGTGACTAGCGGGAGGGCCGGGGAGCTGTTTTTT
CDR3 protein: CASSLTVTSGRAGELFF

V gene: TRBV30
D gene: TRBD2
J gene: TRBJ2-7
clone size: NA
CDR3 length: 14
CDR3 DNA: TGTGCCTGGAATGGGTTGGCTAGCGGCGAGGAGCAGTACTTC
CDR3 protein: CAWNGLASGEEQYF

V gene: TRBV29-1
D gene: TRBD1
J gene: TRBJ2-7
clone size: NA
CDR3 length: 13
CDR3 DNA: TGCAGCGCTCGGACAGGGGGTGACTACGAGCAGTACTTC
CDR3 protein: CSARTGGDYEQYF

V gene: TRBV7-9
D gene: TRBD2
J gene: TRBJ2-7
clone size: NA
CDR3 length: 15
CDR3 DNA: TGTGCCAGCAGCCCATTGGCTAGCGGACCTTACGAGCAGTACTTC
CDR3 protein: CASSPLASGPYEQYF

V gene: TRBV7-8
D gene: NA
J gene: TRBJ2-1
clone size: NA
CDR3 length: 15
CDR3 DNA: TGTGCCAGCAGCTTAGGGGCAGGAGGGAACAATGAGCAGTTCTTC
CDR3 protein: CASSLGAGGNNEQFF

V gene: TRBV28
D gene: NA
J gene: TRBJ2-7
clone size: NA
CDR3 length: 16
CDR3 DNA: TGTGCCAGCACTATTGGGGGGACCCTGAGCTCCTACGAGCAGTACTTC
CDR3 protein: CASTIGGTLSSYEQYF

V gene: TRBV15
D gene: NA
J gene: TRBJ2-4
clone size: NA
CDR3 length: 18
CDR3 DNA: TGTGCCACCAGCAGAGATCGTCCGGACACTTTAGCCAAAAACATTCAGTACTTC
CDR3 protein: CATSRDRPDTLAKNIQYF

V gene: TRBV5-8
D gene: NA
J gene: TRBJ2-7
clone size: NA
CDR3 length: 17
CDR3 DNA: TGTGCCAGCAGCCAGGTCGGGTGGACATACACTAACTACGAGCAGTACTTC
CDR3 protein: CASSQVGWTYTNYEQYF

V gene: TRBV27
D gene: TRBD2
J gene: TRBJ2-7
clone size: NA
CDR3 length: 15
CDR3 DNA: TGTGCCAGCAGTCGACTAGCGGGACCCTCCTACGAGCAGTACTTC
CDR3 protein: CASSRLAGPSYEQYF

V gene: TRBV28
D gene: NA
J gene: TRBJ2-3
clone size: NA
CDR3 length: 14
CDR3 DNA: TGTGCCAGCAGAACGACAGGCGAAGTAGGTACGCAGTATTTT
CDR3 protein: CASRTTGEVGTQYF

V gene: TRBV2
D gene: TRBD2
J gene: TRBJ2-1
clone size: NA
CDR3 length: 14
CDR3 DNA: TGTGCCAGCAGCCTAGCGGTCTCCTACAATGAGCAGTTCTTC
CDR3 protein: CASSLAVSYNEQFF

V gene: TRBV5-1
D gene: TRBD1
J gene: TRBJ2-7
clone size: NA
CDR3 length: 15
CDR3 DNA: TGCGCCAGCAGCATAGGACAGGGCCCCTCCTACGAGCAGTACTTC
CDR3 protein: CASSIGQGPSYEQYF

V gene: TRBV9
D gene: TRBD1
J gene: TRBJ2-5
clone size: NA
CDR3 length: 14
CDR3 DNA: TGTGCCAGCAGCGGTAGGGACAGGTCAGAGACCCAGTACTTC
CDR3 protein: CASSGRDRSETQYF

V gene: TRBV30
D gene: NA
J gene: TRBJ2-5
clone size: once
CDR3 length: 14
CDR3 DNA: TGTGCCTGGAGTGACATACTAAAACAAGAGACCCAGTACTTC
CDR3 protein: CAWSDILKQETQYF

V gene: TRBV7-2
D gene: TRBD1
J gene: TRBJ1-4
clone size: NA
CDR3 length: 15
CDR3 DNA: TGTGCCAGCAGCCCACAGGGGGCGAATAATGAAAAACTGTTTTTT
CDR3 protein: CASSPQGANNEKLFF

V gene: TRBV19
D gene: TRBD1
J gene: TRBJ1-1
clone size: NA
CDR3 length: 14
CDR3 DNA: TGTGCCAGTAGTCGACAGGGGCAGGTTTCTGAAGCTTTCTTT
CDR3 protein: CASSRQGQVSEAFF

V gene: TRBV4-2
D gene: NA
J gene: TRBJ2-2
clone size: NA
CDR3 length: 16
CDR3 DNA: TGTGCCAGCAGCCAAGGGGGCGGGGCGAACACCGGGGAGCTGTTTTTT
CDR3 protein: CASSQGGGANTGELFF

V gene: TRBV5-4
D gene: NA
J gene: TRBJ2-1
clone size: NA
CDR3 length: 14
CDR3 DNA: TGTGCCAGCAGCTTGGGACTCCCCACCAATGAGCAGTTCTTC
CDR3 protein: CASSLGLPTNEQFF

V gene: TRBV19
D gene: NA
J gene: TRBJ2-1
clone size: NA
CDR3 length: 17
CDR3 DNA: TGTGCCAGTAGTATATTCTCAGGGATAGGGAATAACAATGAGCAGTTCTTC
CDR3 protein: CASSIFSGIGNNNEQFF

V gene: TRBV7-9
D gene: NA
J gene: TRBJ2-3
clone size: once
CDR3 length: 14
CDR3 DNA: TGTTCCAGCAGCCCCGGACTTAGCACAGATACGCAGTATTTT
CDR3 protein: CSSSPGLSTDTQYF

V gene: TRBV6-6
D gene: NA
J gene: TRBJ2-1
clone size: once
CDR3 length: 16
CDR3 DNA: TGTGCCAGCAGTTACCCTGGCACCCGCTCCTACAATGAGCAGTTCTTC
CDR3 protein: CASSYPGTRSYNEQFF

V gene: TRBV11-3
D gene: TRBD2
J gene: TRBJ2-7
clone size: NA
CDR3 length: 17
CDR3 DNA: TGTGCCAGCAGCTTAGATCTGGGCCGGCGGGAGGGCTACGAGCAGTACTTC
CDR3 protein: CASSLDLGRREGYEQYF

V gene: TRBV7-2
D gene: TRBD2
J gene: TRBJ2-7
clone size: once
CDR3 length: 15
CDR3 DNA: TGTGCCAGCAGCTTACCGACTAGCGGGGTTGACGAGCAGTACTTC
CDR3 protein: CASSLPTSGVDEQYF

V gene: TRBV11-2
D gene: TRBD2
J gene: TRBJ2-1
clone size: NA
CDR3 length: 15
CDR3 DNA: TGTGCCAGCAGCTTCCCTAGCGGGACCTACAATGAGCAGTTCTTC
CDR3 protein: CASSFPSGTYNEQFF